This T cell receptor beta chain appears in the sequencing data of a study of blood T cell repertoires in COVID-19. Participants' reported clinical history set cohort assignment. Clones were sequenced by immunoSEQ multiplex PCR, and TCRdb holds only the in-frame ones, with some missing. In the table there are about 240,000 clones, around 86% of which are singletons. Sequencing input: PBMCs or T cells enriched from blood (not recorded which). This receptor was obtained from a woman in her 40s with acute COVID-19.

This CDR3 is CASSQDGTSYEQYF. The CDR3 DNA follows: TGTGCCAGCAGCCAAGACGGGACTTCCTACGAGCAGTACTTC. The V gene is TRBV3-1 (or the pseudogene TRBV3-2), the J gene TRBJ2-7; tentative D call: TRBD2 (6 bases). The CDR3 runs 14 residues. Between the trimmed V and J ends, which lost 0 bases and 1 base, there was a span of 7 bases. Germline V gene sequence: CDR1 LGHDT, CDR2 YNNKEL (reference sequence).